The 18 T cell receptor beta chains in this list originate from one sample, sequenced in a study of blood T cell repertoires in COVID-19. The assay was immunoSEQ multiplex PCR, and TCRdb's table has in-frame clones only and misses some. The table has roughly 260,000 clones, under 95% seen once. The specimen sequenced was PBMCs or T cells enriched from blood (not recorded which). These receptors all stem from a woman under 30 who had recovered from COVID-19.

The chain combines TRBV6-7 with TRBJ2-5, with 7 bases aligning to TRBD2. TRBV6-7 is treated as an ORF (open reading frame) with a function not yet certain. The CDR3 sequence is 15 residues long. V dropped 11 bases and J dropped 4; count of bases not matched to a gene: 16. DNA for the CDR3: TGTGCCTTTAGGGGCGGGGAGGGCCCCCCAGAGACCCAGTACTTC. Its protein is CAFRGGEGPPETQYF.

This rearrangement joins TRBV10-3 to TRBJ1-4, with D tentatively TRBD1 (5 bases). The CDR3 covers 15 residues. V lost 0 bases, J lost 1 base, and 6 bases lay in between. Germline V lookup: CDR1 ENHRY, CDR2 SYGVKD. CDR3: CAISESQGTNEKLFF. DNA of the CDR3: TGTGCCATCAGTGAGTCGCAGGGAACTAATGAAAAACTGTTTTTT.

The gene calls are TRBV2 and TRBJ1-4, with D uncertain. Germline V CDR1 and CDR2: SNHLY, FYNNEI. Between the trimmed V and J ends, which lost 2 bases and 14 bases, there was a span of 12 bases. The CDR3 totals 12 residues. The CDR3 here is CASSEIQLALFF. The CDR3 nucleotides read TGTGCCAGCAGTGAAATACAGCTGGCGCTGTTTTTT.

This rearrangement joins TRBV11-2 to TRBJ1-2; 8 positions agree with TRBD1. V lost 2 bases and J lost 6; bases outside the gene matches: 14. CDR1 is SGHAT, CDR2 FQNNGV, per germline. The CDR3 contains 17 residues. The CDR3 coding sequence is TGTGCCAGCAGCTTACGGACAGGGCCCGCCACCTTTCATGGCTACACCTTC. It translates to CASSLRTGPATFHGYTF.

The rearrangement uses TRBV5-1 and TRBJ1-6, with 7 bases fitting TRBD1. The ends lost 0 bases at V and 9 bases at J; junction bases unmatched: 6. The germline V gene encodes CDR1 SGHRS and CDR2 YFSETQ. The CDR3 loop spans 15 amino acids. CDR3 protein: CASSLVGGMSSPLHF. CDR3 in DNA: TGCGCCAGCAGCTTGGTAGGGGGCATGAGTTCACCCCTCCACTTT.

The V call is TRBV3-1 (or the pseudogene TRBV3-2), the J call TRBJ1-6; tentatively, D is TRBD1 (5 bases). This CDR3 has 15 amino acids. The V gene lost 0 bases and the J gene lost 10 bases, with 13 bases spanning the gap. Germline CDR1 reads LGHDT; CDR2 reads YNNKEL (reference sequence). CDR3 in amino acids: CASSQDRDRWSPLHF. CDR3 sequence (DNA): TGTGCCAGCAGCCAAGATCGTGACAGATGGTCACCCCTCCACTTT.

The gene calls are TRBV3-1 (or the pseudogene TRBV3-2) and TRBJ1-1, with 11 bases identical to TRBD1. The CDR3 length is 16 residues. The germline V gene has CDR1 LGHDT and CDR2 YNNKEL (reference sequence). Trimming at V came to 3 bases and at J to 0 bases, leaving 3 bases not matched to a gene. In DNA form, the CDR3 reads TGTGCCAGCAGCCAGGGACAGGGGGGGATGAACACTGAAGCTTTCTTT. Protein product: CASSQGQGGMNTEAFF.

The rearrangement links TRBV11-2 to TRBJ2-2, with 10 bases lining up with TRBD2. V trimming: 5 bases; J trimming: 6 bases; junction bases outside the gene matches: 3. Germline V CDR1 and CDR2: SGHAT, FQNNGV. The CDR3 length is 14 residues. Written as DNA, the CDR3 is TGTGCCAGCAGCAACAGCGGGAGGGCCGGGGAGCTGTTTTTT. It codes for CASSNSGRAGELFF.

J is TRBJ1-2 and V is TRBV18; D possibly corresponds to TRBD1 (5 bases). The V and J ends lost 2 bases and 2 bases respectively, with 9 bases between them. The CDR3 contains 14 residues. The germline V gene encodes CDR1 KGHSH and CDR2 LQKENI. CDR3 in amino acids: CASSPGAGNYGYTF. In DNA, the CDR3 is TGTGCCAGCTCACCAGGGGCAGGGAACTATGGCTACACCTTC.

This sequence joins TRBV7-3 and TRBJ2-3, with D possibly TRBD2 on 6 matching bases. CDR3 size: 14 residues. Trimming shortened V by 6 bases and J by 6 bases, and 16 bases separated the two germline ends. Germline assignment: CDR1 SGHTA and CDR2 FQGTGA. Written as DNA, the CDR3 is TGTGCCAGCAGTTCCGGGACTCTTGAGGATACGCAGTATTTT. As protein: CASSSGTLEDTQYF.

This chain uses TRBV11-3 with TRBJ2-2, with 11 bases lining up with TRBD2. Losses at the gene ends were 3 bases for V and 3 bases for J; bases not matched to a gene: 9. Germline loops: CDR1 SGHNT, CDR2 YENEEA. This CDR3 is 18 amino acids long. The CDR3 here is CASSFTIAGGPHTGELFF. The CDR3 bases are TGTGCCAGCAGCTTCACCATAGCGGGAGGGCCGCACACCGGGGAGCTGTTTTTT.

The chain uses TRBV4-1 and TRBJ2-1, with 11 bases lining up with TRBD2. Germline V gene sequence: CDR1 MGHRA, CDR2 YSYEKL. This CDR3 contains 16 residues. The ends lost 5 bases at V and 1 base at J; junction bases unmatched: 4. CDR3 DNA sequence: TGCGCCAGCAGCTTCCGACTAGCGGGATCCTACAATGAGCAGTTCTTC. Translating gives CASSFRLAGSYNEQFF.

V usage is TRBV19 and J usage is TRBJ1-5, with no clear D. The CDR3 is made up of 15 amino acids. Looked up from germline, CDR1 is LNHDA and CDR2 is SQIVND (reference sequence). The V gene lost 2 bases and the J gene lost 1 base, with 9 bases spanning the gap. The DNA of the CDR3 is TGTGCCAGTAGTATAACGGGGTCGAGCAATCAGCCCCAGCATTTT. Amino acid sequence: CASSITGSSNQPQHF.

This sequence joins TRBV3-1 (or the pseudogene TRBV3-2) and TRBJ2-5, with 7 bases lining up with TRBD1. V lost 4 bases and J lost 0; bases outside the gene matches: 2. Germline CDR1 LGHDT, CDR2 YNNKEL (reference sequence). The length of the CDR3 is 14 residues. CDR3 sequence (DNA): TGTGCCAGCAGCCCAGGGGGATACCAAGAGACCCAGTACTTC. As protein: CASSPGGYQETQYF.

The V call is TRBV28, the J call TRBJ1-2, with 8 bases lining up with TRBD1. From germline, CDR1 is MDHEN and CDR2 SYDVKM. This CDR3 spans 14 amino acids. J gave up 4 bases and V 5 bases, and 6 bases lay outside the gene matches. CDR3 amino acids: CASSSQGAGYGYTF. The CDR3 DNA is TGTGCCAGCAGTAGCCAGGGGGCTGGCTATGGCTACACCTTC.

The chain recombines TRBV7-8 with TRBJ1-4; D is unclear. Germline CDR1 SGHVS, CDR2 FQNEAQ. CDR3 length: 14 amino acids. The V end was cut by 1 base, the J end by 8 bases, with 11 bases between. In DNA, the CDR3 is TGTGCCAGCAGCTTAGTAGTGCGGGAGGAAAAACTGTTTTTT. Amino acids: CASSLVVREEKLFF.

The chain links TRBV19 to TRBJ2-2, with 9 nucleotides matching TRBD2. Per germline, CDR1 LNHDA and CDR2 SQIVND (reference sequence). The CDR3 sequence is 16 residues long. The junction had 9 bases not matched to a gene; V was cut back by 9 bases and J by 1 base. The CDR3 nucleotides are TGTGCCAGCCGGCGGGCGGGAGGGGGGAACACCGGGGAGCTGTTTTTT. It is translated as CASRRAGGGNTGELFF.

The chain employs TRBV3-1 (or the pseudogene TRBV3-2) and TRBJ2-7; 7 bases fit TRBD2. CDR3 size: 17 residues. Germline V gene data show CDR1 as LGHDT and CDR2 as YNNKEL (reference sequence). V lost 0 bases and J lost 2; bases outside the gene matches: 10. The CDR3 protein is CASSQDPLLAKTYEQYF. CDR3 nucleotide sequence: TGTGCCAGCAGCCAAGATCCCCTACTAGCGAAAACCTACGAGCAGTACTTC.